This T cell receptor beta chain was recorded in a study of blood T cells in healthy people across ages. Study context: About one barcoded beta molecule was captured per two T cells (by template switching).

This CDR3 has 15 residues. CDR1 and CDR2 from the germline V gene are SQVTM and ANQGSEA. The J segment lost 6 bases and the V segment lost 0 bases, leaving 8 bases of the junction unmatched. For this clonotype: Antigen unknown.

The authors ran a second PCR of about 7 to 12 cycles using a sample-barcoded 5' primer and a J-beta primer mix. Every cDNA molecule carried a tag from a template-switch adaptor bearing 12 random nucleotides. TCRdb ran MiXCR on the 5' RACE reads and lists one entry per CDR3 protein. The table includes roughly 1.9 million distinct CDR3 sequences, 35% to 50% detected once. Study findings and constraints: Among long-lived donors, naive CD4+ cells were more numerous and diversity higher than in aged donors.

The source material was blood. The chain is built from TRBV29-1 and TRBJ2-1, with 7 bases aligning to TRBD1. The sequence derives from a human donor in good health. The CDR3 region has the DNA TGCAGCGTTGAAGAAGACAGGGAAGTTTCCAATGAGCAGTTCTTC. The encoded protein is CSVEEDREVSNEQFF.